The TCR beta chain under discussion was sequenced for a study of neurological immune-mediated disorders (dated by TCRdb to about 2019). Background on the whole study: Peripheral blood TCR-beta repertoires from HTLV-I-associated myelopathy (HAM/TSP) patients, multiple sclerosis patients and healthy controls were compared by UMI-based sequencing. Alongside PBMC samples, the set of fewer than 110 TCR-beta libraries contained longitudinal samples, technical triplicates, and paired CD4+ and CD8+ T-cell subsets that had been sorted. The cohort included 60 to 75 subjects: approximately 15 with HAM/TSP, about 34 with multiple sclerosis, and around 20 healthy controls. The paper as a whole reports these results and caveats: No identical CDR3 amino acid sequences were shared among expanded clones across subjects, suggesting private TCR-beta repertoires in all groups. TCR clonal expansion was greatest in HAM/TSP patients and smallest in MS patients, who ranked below even healthy controls.

Unsorted PBMC libraries were generated from 2 million PBMCs stored in RNAlater at -80 °C until RNA extraction. Peripheral blood was subjected to Ficoll-Hypaque density gradient centrifugation to isolate PBMCs, which were then cryopreserved in liquid nitrogen. V is trimmed back by 0 bases and J by 0 bases, and the junction contains 11 bases that no gene match accounts for. The CDR3 sequence holds 21 residues, the cysteine and phenylalanine included. The sequence is cut down to CDR3 DNA, 63 bases in frame from base 1. For CDR1 and CDR2, the germline V gene lists SGDLS and YYNGEE. Ten or more counts support this clonotype. The antigen it recognizes is unknown. There are no base qualities to consult, and no much larger clone falls within one base. To synthesize cDNA, template-switch 5'RACE was performed with a primer carrying a 10-nucleotide random unique molecular identifier so that each TCR transcript was tagged. Each sequencing run produced over 160 million TCR-beta sequences covering 15-18 subjects. Total RNA was extracted with the RNeasy kit. TCR-beta VDJ regions were amplified with primers for the TCR constant region and the 5'RACE anchor, using the KAPA Real-time Library Amplification kit. Sample indexes and Illumina adaptors were added in a first PCR, and a second PCR then increased library yield. The roughly 650 bp TCR product was size-selected on a 2% E-gel SizeSelection system after Ampure bead purification. Before pooling, libraries had their quality checked on a Bioanalyzer, their concentration measured with Qubit, and their quantity determined with the Kapa Library Quantification kit. An Illumina HiSeq 2500 was used to sequence the libraries paired-end at 2 x 150 bp. To increase sequence diversity, roughly 24-32% phiX was spiked into each library pool. Under the source paper's analysis protocol: The quality-filtered reads were processed with the UMI-based MiGEC pipeline, whose error correction step removed more than 75% of the raw TCR sequences. IMGT germline references were used for alignment of VDJ genes, and clonotypes were defined by a unique CDR3 amino acid sequence together with V-J genes. Clonal expansion, Shannon diversity and CDR3 relatedness were evaluated with VDJtools (CalcPairwiseDistances, ClusterSamples), while phylogenetic trees were built in CLCbio workbench. A clone was classed as expanded if it had 8 or more unique UMIs, a cutoff based on coefficient-of-variation modelling across technical triplicates. The public sequencing data were trimmed at Q25 with fastp and processed into clonotypes with MiXCR by TCRdb, which kept only in-frame beta chains. Under each unique CDR3 protein, matching rows form one entry showing the most common genes and DNA. The authors' filters were not applied to this entry. The sample includes about 20,000 distinct CDR3 sequences, with roughly 14% observed a single time. Clones ranked in the top ten supply more than 14% of the sample.

The sequence joins TRBV9 to TRBJ2-6; 11 nucleotides in the junction match TRBD2. The sample taken for sequencing was PBMCs. This receptor was identified in a female donor with HTLV-1-associated myelopathy (HAM/TSP). The bases are TGTGCCAGCAGCGTAGGTTCCGGGACTAGCGGCACAACCTCTGGGGCCAACGTCCTGACTTTC. Translated, this is CASSVGSGTSGTTSGANVLTF. Where the CDR3 stops, the reference TRBV9 and TRBJ2-6 genes take over; the full variable domain is DSGVTQTPKHLITATGQRVTLRCSPRSGDLSVYWYQQSLDQGLQFLIQYYNGEERAKGNILERFSAQQFPDLHSELNLSSLELGDSALYFCASSVGSGTSGTTSGANVLTFGAGSRLTVL.